These 15 T cell receptor beta chains share one sample of origin, sequenced in a study of blood T cells in healthy people across ages. A second PCR of 7 to 11 cycles used a sample-barcoded 5' primer and a J-beta primer mix. One entry per CDR3 protein results from TCRdb running MiXCR on the 5' RACE reads. This repertoire shows about 1.5 million distinct CDR3 sequences, less than 45% found once; its top ten account for approximately 4.1%. The sequenced material came from blood. The receptors derive from a woman between 18 and 29 years old in good health.

The chain links TRBV18 to TRBJ2-7; possible D gene TRBD1, 6 bases. Deletions cut 0 bases from V and 4 bases from J, with 10 bases between. Germline V CDR1 and CDR2: KGHSH, LQKENI. CDR3 length equals 14 residues. Written as DNA, the CDR3 is TGTGCCAGCTCACCACCGGGGACACCATACGAGCAGTACTTC. Residues: CASSPPGTPYEQYF.

The gene calls are TRBV28 and TRBJ2-1, with D possibly matching TRBD1 (6 bases). Looked up from germline, CDR1 is MDHEN and CDR2 is SYDVKM. The V gene lost 5 bases and the J gene lost 0 bases, with 17 bases spanning the gap. This CDR3 has 17 residues. DNA for the CDR3: TGTGCCAGCAGTCAACCCGGGACATCGAGCTCCTACAATGAGCAGTTCTTC. Translating gives CASSQPGTSSSYNEQFF.

The chain employs TRBV7-2 and TRBJ2-5; TRBD2 aligns across 10 bases. V dropped 4 bases and J dropped 2; count of bases not matched to a gene: 4. From germline, CDR1 is SGHTA and CDR2 FQGNSA. The CDR3 length is 15 residues. The CDR3 region has the DNA TGTGCCAGCAGCTACGGACTAGCGGTTCAAGAGACCCAGTACTTC. It encodes CASSYGLAVQETQYF.

The V call is TRBV7-9, the J call TRBJ2-3, with TRBD1 identical over 9 bases. With 5 bases clipped from V and 6 bases from J, the junction kept 6 bases outside the gene matches. The CDR3 length is 14 residues. Germline assignment: CDR1 SEHNR and CDR2 FQNEAQ (reference sequence). The CDR3 bases are TGTGCCAGCAGCGCCGGACAGGGGAGGGATACGCAGTATTTT. Translated: CASSAGQGRDTQYF.

The chain couples TRBV29-1 to TRBJ2-7; D perhaps matches TRBD2 (5 bases). The CDR3 loop spans 13 amino acids. Germline V CDR1 and CDR2: SQVTM, ANQGSEA. Trimming cost V 3 bases and J 9 bases, with 18 bases left between them. The CDR3 DNA follows: TGCAGCGTTGAGGTCGCTAGTTGGACTGCGCAGTACTTC. Amino acid sequence: CSVEVASWTAQYF.

In its sample, this clonotype was seen a few times. This chain links TRBV4-3 with TRBJ1-1, with D maybe TRBD1 (6 bases). V lost 4 bases, J lost 4 bases, and 13 bases lay in between. The CDR3 extends over 14 amino acids. Germline V gene lookup returns CDR1 LGHNA and CDR2 YSLEER. The CDR3 sequence: CASSPYREGTEAFF. CDR3 DNA sequence: TGCGCCAGCAGCCCCTACAGGGAAGGCACTGAAGCTTTCTTT.

The CDR3 loop reads CASGEFRQPQHF. The CDR3 coding sequence is TGTGCTAGTGGGGAGTTCCGTCAGCCCCAGCATTTT. The chain recombines TRBV12-5 with TRBJ1-5, with D uncertain. Germline CDR1 reads LGHNT; CDR2 reads FRNRAP. The CDR3 consists of 12 residues. V shed 6 bases and J shed 6 bases, with 9 bases lying between them.

The chain joins TRBV30 to TRBJ2-3, with D perhaps matching TRBD2 (6 bases). The CDR3 has 16 residues. CDR1 is GTSNPN, CDR2 SVGIG, per germline (reference sequence). The ends were cut back, 2 bases at V and 6 bases at J, with 21 bases in the middle. CDR3 in amino acids: CAWSSPTSRYGDTQYF. In DNA form, the CDR3 reads TGTGCCTGGAGTTCCCCGACTAGTAGATATGGGGATACGCAGTATTTT. The full variable domain, its missing parts supplied by reference TRBV30 and TRBJ2-3, is SQTIHQWPATLVQPVGSPLSLECTVEGTSNPNLYWYRQAAGRGLQLLFYSVGIGQISSEVPQNLSASRPQDRQFILSSKKLLLSDSGFYLCAWSSPTSRYGDTQYFGPGTRLTVL.

The V and J genes are TRBV13 and TRBJ2-5, with D tentatively TRBD1 or TRBD2 (5 bases each). This CDR3 is built from 12 residues. In germline, CDR1 is PRHDT, CDR2 FYEKMQ (reference sequence). Trimming took off 3 bases at V and 11 bases at J, with 13 bases between the two ends. The CDR3: CASSLGTYIQYF. For the CDR3, the DNA is TGTGCCAGCAGCTTGGGGACCTATATTCAGTACTTC.

The chain employs TRBV7-9 and TRBJ1-2, with unresolved D. Trimming took 6 bases from V and 4 from J, leaving 21 bases between them. The CDR3 extends over 16 amino acids. Germline loops: CDR1 SEHNR, CDR2 FQNEAQ (reference sequence). The CDR3 reads CASRFPMKGLGYGYTF. CDR3 nucleotides: TGTGCCAGCAGGTTCCCGATGAAAGGTCTGGGCTATGGCTACACCTTC.

This clonotype was observed a few times. The CDR3 bases are TGCAGTGCTAGCGGACGGCCCTATAATTCACCCCTCCACTTT. Its translation: CSASGRPYNSPLHF. The chain couples TRBV20-1 to TRBJ1-6; D unclear. CDR1 and CDR2 (germline): DFQATT, SNEGSKA (reference sequence). The CDR3 is 14 amino acids. Trimming took off 3 bases at V and 2 bases at J, with 8 bases between the two ends.

In DNA form, the CDR3 reads TGTGCCAGCAGCTTGGGCGGGGGGGCCTTGGAGACCCAGTACTTC. This gives the protein CASSLGGGALETQYF. This rearrangement joins TRBV7-2 to TRBJ2-5; TRBD2 aligns across 9 bases. Trimming took 3 bases from V and 5 from J; bases not matched to a gene: 7. Germline loops: CDR1 SGHTA, CDR2 FQGNSA. There are 15 residues in the CDR3.

The chain uses TRBV7-3 and TRBJ2-3, with TRBD1 as a possible D gene (6 bases). Looked up from germline, CDR1 is SGHTA and CDR2 is FQGTGA. The V end lost 0 bases, the J end lost 5 bases, and 15 bases lay between the germline ends. The CDR3 is made up of 16 amino acids. In DNA, the CDR3 is TGTGCCAGCAGCTTAACCTCTTCAGGGGAAGGAGATACGCAGTATTTT. Translated: CASSLTSSGEGDTQYF. Based on the CDR3 plus reference TRBV7-3 and TRBJ2-3, the full variable domain is GAGVSQTPSNKVTEKGKYVELRCDPISGHTALYWYRQSLGQGPEFLIYFQGTGAADDSGLPNDRFFAVRPEGSVSTLKIQRTERGDSAVYLCASSLTSSGEGDTQYFGPGTRLTVL.

V is TRBV18 and J is TRBJ2-7; no clear D. CDR3 size: 15 residues. Germline-derived CDR1 and CDR2 are KGHSH and LQKENI. V was shortened by 3 bases and J by 3 bases, with 15 bases between the two germline ends. CDR3 amino acids: CASSPPTNPIYEQYF. The CDR3 nucleotides are TGTGCCAGCTCACCCCCAACTAACCCCATCTACGAGCAGTACTTC.

This clonotype was observed many times. The chain's CDR3 is CASSQAGGLQETQYF. The CDR3 coding sequence is TGTGCCAGCAGCCAAGCCGGCGGCCTCCAAGAGACCCAGTACTTC. The V call is TRBV4-2, the J call TRBJ2-5; D is undetermined. The CDR3 totals 15 residues. Germline V lookup: CDR1 LGHNA, CDR2 YNFKEQ. Deletions cut 1 base from V and 1 base from J, with 10 bases between.